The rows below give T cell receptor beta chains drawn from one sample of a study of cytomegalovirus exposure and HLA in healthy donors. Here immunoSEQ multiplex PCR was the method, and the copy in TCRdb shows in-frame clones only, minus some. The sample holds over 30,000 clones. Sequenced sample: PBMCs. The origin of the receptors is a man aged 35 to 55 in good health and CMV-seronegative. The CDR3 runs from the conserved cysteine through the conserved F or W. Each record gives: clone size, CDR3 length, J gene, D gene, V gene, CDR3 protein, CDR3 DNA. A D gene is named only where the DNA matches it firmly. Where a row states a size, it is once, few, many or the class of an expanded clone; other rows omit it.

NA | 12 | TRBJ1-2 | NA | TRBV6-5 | CASSHGNYGYTF | TGTGCCAGCAGTCACGGGAACTATGGCTACACCTTC
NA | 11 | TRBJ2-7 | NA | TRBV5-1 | CASSLDYEQYF | TGCGCCAGCAGCCTAGATTACGAGCAGTACTTC
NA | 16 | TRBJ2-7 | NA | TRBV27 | CASSRRAGLGTYEQYF | TGTGCCAGCAGCCGCCGAGCAGGGCTAGGGACCTACGAGCAGTACTTC
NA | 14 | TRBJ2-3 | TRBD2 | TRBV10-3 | CATALAEYTDTQYF | TGTGCCACGGCACTAGCGGAGTACACAGATACGCAGTATTTT
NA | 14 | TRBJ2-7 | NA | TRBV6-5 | CASSYETGPYEQYF | TGTGCCAGCAGTTACGAGACAGGACCTTACGAGCAGTACTTC
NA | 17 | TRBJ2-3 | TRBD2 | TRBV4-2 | CASSQDRAGGPGDTQYF | TGTGCCAGCAGCCAAGATCGCGCGGGAGGGCCGGGAGATACGCAGTATTTT
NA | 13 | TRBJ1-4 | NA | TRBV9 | CASSHGGVDKLFF | TGTGCCAGCAGCCACGGGGGGGTGGACAAACTGTTTTTT
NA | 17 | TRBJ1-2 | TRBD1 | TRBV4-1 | CASSQGGPGQGSYGYTF | TGCGCCAGCAGCCAAGGAGGCCCGGGACAGGGAAGCTATGGCTACACCTTC
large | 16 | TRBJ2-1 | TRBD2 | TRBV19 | CASRRSQAGGGNEQFF | TGTGCCAGCAGACGTAGTCAGGCGGGAGGGGGCAATGAGCAGTTCTTC
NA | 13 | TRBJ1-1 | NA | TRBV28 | CASSSLGPKEAFF | TGTGCCAGCAGCTCTCTGGGGCCCAAGGAGGCTTTCTTT
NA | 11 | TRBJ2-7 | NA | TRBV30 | CAWSVSREQYF | TGTGCCTGGAGTGTCTCTCGCGAGCAGTACTTC
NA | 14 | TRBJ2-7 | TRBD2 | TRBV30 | CAWRTSGSRHEQYF | TGTGCCTGGAGGACTAGCGGGAGTCGACACGAGCAGTACTTC
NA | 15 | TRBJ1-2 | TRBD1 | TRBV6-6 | CASSYAGTGDRGYTF | TGTGCCAGCAGTTACGCCGGGACAGGGGATCGTGGCTACACCTTC
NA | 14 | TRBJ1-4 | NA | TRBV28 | CASSFGGAIEKLFF | TGTGCCAGCAGCTTCGGGGGGGCAATAGAAAAACTGTTTTTT
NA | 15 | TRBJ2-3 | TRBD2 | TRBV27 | CASSSSGRGPDTQYF | TGTGCCAGCAGTTCTAGCGGGAGAGGCCCAGATACGCAGTATTTT
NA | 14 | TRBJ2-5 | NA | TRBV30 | CAWRPGGGSETQYF | TGTGCCTGGAGGCCTGGGGGCGGGAGCGAGACCCAGTACTTC
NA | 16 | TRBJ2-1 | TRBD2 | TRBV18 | CASSEASGGRANEQFF | TGTGCCAGCTCGGAAGCCTCGGGCGGGAGGGCCAATGAGCAGTTCTTC
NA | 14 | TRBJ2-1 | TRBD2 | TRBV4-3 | CASSQGLAGNEQFF | TGCGCCAGCAGCCAAGGACTAGCGGGAAATGAGCAGTTCTTC
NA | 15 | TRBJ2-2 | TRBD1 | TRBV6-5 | CASRYGQDTTGELFF | TGTGCCAGCAGGTATGGACAGGATACCACCGGGGAGCTGTTTTTT